The 3 T cell receptor beta chains below were found in one sample sequenced in a study of cytomegalovirus exposure and HLA in healthy donors. With 60 Vbeta and 13 Jbeta primers, the PCR was carried out. The repertoire was sequenced with immunoSEQ multiplex PCR; TCRdb's copy has only in-frame clones and lacks some. The sample lists around 150,000 clones; more than 70% were seen once. Material: PBMCs. Receptors were obtained from a woman aged 50 to 65 in good health and CMV-seronegative.

This chain joins TRBV29-1 and TRBJ1-2; unclear D gene. The germline V and J ends were trimmed by 7 bases and 7 bases, with 16 bases remaining between them. Germline lookup yields CDR1 SQVTM and CDR2 ANQGSEA. The CDR3 spans 12 residues. Here the CDR3 DNA reads TGCAGCGCCACCAGTGGGAGAAGTGGCTACACCTTC. It specifies CSATSGRSGYTF.

The chain has TRBV4-1 and TRBJ1-3, with D tentatively TRBD1 (6 bases). V lost 1 base to trimming and J lost 1 base, with 17 bases between them. Germline CDR1 reads MGHRA; CDR2 reads YSYEKL. CDR3 size: 18 residues. The CDR3: CASSQVGRYRVSGNTIYF. In nucleotides, the CDR3 is TGCGCCAGCAGCCAAGTCGGACGTTACAGGGTGTCTGGAAACACCATATATTTT.

V and J are TRBV9 and TRBJ2-3, with 7 nucleotides matching TRBD1. The CDR3 contains 13 residues. Germline loops: CDR1 SGDLS, CDR2 YYNGEE. With 7 bases clipped from V and 6 bases from J, the junction kept 8 bases outside the gene matches. The CDR3 nucleotides read TGTGCCAGCGGCCGACAGGGTCGGGATACGCAGTATTTT. Its protein is CASGRQGRDTQYF.